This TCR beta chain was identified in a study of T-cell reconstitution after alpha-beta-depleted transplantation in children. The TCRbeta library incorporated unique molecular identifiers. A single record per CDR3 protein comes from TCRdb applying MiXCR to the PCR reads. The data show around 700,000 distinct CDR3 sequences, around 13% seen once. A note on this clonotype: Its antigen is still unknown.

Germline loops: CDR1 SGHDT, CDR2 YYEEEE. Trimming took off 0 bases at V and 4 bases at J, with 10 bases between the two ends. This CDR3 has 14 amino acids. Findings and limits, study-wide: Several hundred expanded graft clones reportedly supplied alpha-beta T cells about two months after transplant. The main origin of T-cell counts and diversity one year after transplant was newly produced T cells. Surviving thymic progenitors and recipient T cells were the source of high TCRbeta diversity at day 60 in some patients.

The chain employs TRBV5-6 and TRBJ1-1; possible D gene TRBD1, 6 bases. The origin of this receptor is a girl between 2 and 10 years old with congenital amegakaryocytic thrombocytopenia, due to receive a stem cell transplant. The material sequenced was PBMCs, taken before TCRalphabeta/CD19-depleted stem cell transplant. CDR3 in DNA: TGTGCCAGCAGCTTGGGGCGGGGGCTCACTGAAGCTTTCTTT. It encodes CASSLGRGLTEAFF. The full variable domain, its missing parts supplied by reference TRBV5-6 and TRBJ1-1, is DAGVTQSPTHLIKTRGQQVTLRCSPKSGHDTVSWYQQALGQGPQFIFQYYEEEERQRGNFPDRFSGHQFPNYSSELNVNALLLGDSALYLCASSLGRGLTEAFFGQGTRLTVV.